The 25 T cell receptor beta chains reported below all come from one sample, sequenced in a study of tumor-infiltrating lymphocytes in primary liver carcinoma. A primer in the constant region served to generate TCR beta cDNA from 500 to 600 ng of total RNA. Employing slightly modified ARM-PCR, three nested multiplex PCR rounds were run, and these gave rise to the TCR beta libraries. TRBV1-TRBV30 forward and Cbeta reverse primers drove the first two roughly 10-cycle rounds. TCRdb redid the calling of the multiplex PCR reads with MiXCR, one entry per CDR3 protein. The sample holds around 120,000 distinct CDR3 sequences, less than 75% seen once. Unsorted bulk tissue (roughly 19-31 mg) underwent RNA and DNA co-extraction. Sequencing was carried out using tumor-adjacent normal liver tissue. All receptors derive from a woman between 55 and 75 years old with primary liver carcinoma and hepatitis B virus infection.

With respect to this clonotype: This is likely a read error, given that the CDR3 carries no conserved phenylalanine or tryptophan at its end. V usage is TRBV6-5 and J usage is TRBJ2-2; D ambiguous. In germline, CDR1 is MNHEY, CDR2 SVGAGI. The CDR3 runs to 13 residues. CDR3 amino acids: CASSNTGTRELFL. As DNA, the CDR3 is TGTGCCAGCAGCAATACCGGCACCCGGGAGCTGTTTTTA.

As to this clonotype: This could be a read error, since a much larger clone is one nucleotide away. The chain employs TRBV25-1 and TRBJ2-5, with 10 bases that match TRBD2. Unmatched junction bases numbered 3, after V lost 9 bases and J lost 5 bases. CDR1 is MGHDK, CDR2 SYGVNS, per germline. There are 12 residues in the CDR3. CDR3 nucleotides: TGTGCCAGAGGTAGCGGGAGGGAGACCCAGTACTTC. It specifies CARGSGRETQYF.

Of note for this clonotype: The junction departs from the called germline gene at one end, perhaps through a read error. The chain has TRBV14 and TRBJ2-1; D is unresolved. The CDR3 is 14 residues long. Germline CDR1 reads SGHDN; CDR2 reads FVKESK. This CDR3 reads CTSSQAWRYNEQFF. CDR3 DNA sequence: TGTACCAGCAGCCAAGCCTGGCGCTACAATGAGCAATTCTTC.

This clonotype was seen ten or more times. The chain uses TRBV6-5 and TRBJ1-4, with TRBD1 as a possible D gene (5 bases). The CDR3 covers 14 residues. Looked up from germline, CDR1 is MNHEY and CDR2 is SVGAGI. Trimming took 4 bases from V and 7 from J, leaving 13 bases between them. The CDR3 sequence is CASSSGRDSEKLFF. The CDR3 bases are TGTGCCAGCAGTTCTGGCAGGGATAGTGAAAAACTGTTTTTT.

A word on this clonotype: The junction departs from germline at one end; a sequencing error may be responsible. This sequence joins TRBV6-6 and TRBJ2-1; D perhaps matches TRBD2 (6 bases). The CDR3 totals 14 residues. Germline-derived CDR1 and CDR2 are MNHNY and SVGAGI (reference sequence). This chain's CDR3 is CANTHGGSYNERFF. In DNA, the CDR3 is TGTGCCAACACCCACGGGGGTTCCTACAATGAGCGGTTCTTC.

In regard to this clonotype: Being one base from a much bigger clone, this may be a read error. CDR3 sequence reads: CVSTTSGQETQYF. In DNA form, the CDR3 reads TGCGTCAGCACGACCAGCGGGCAAGAGACCCAGTACTTC. V is TRBV10-2 and J is TRBJ2-5; maybe TRBD2 (6 bases). This CDR3 is 13 amino acids long. The germline V gene encodes CDR1 WSHSY and CDR2 SAAADI.

Comments on this clonotype: Likely a read error: the CDR3 ends without its conserved phenylalanine or tryptophan. V is TRBV4-1 and J is TRBJ2-5, with D possibly matching TRBD1 (5 bases). The CDR3 extends over 15 amino acids. Deletions cut 2 bases from V and 2 bases from J, with 12 bases between. In germline, CDR1 is MGHRA, CDR2 YSYEKL. CDR3 nucleotides: TGCGCCAGCAGCCAACAGGCGAGACAGCAAGAGACCCAGTACTCC. This gives the protein CASSQQARQQETQYS.

With respect to this clonotype: Given a much more abundant clone one base away, this may be a read error. The chain recombines TRBV30 with TRBJ1-2, with D unclear. The CDR3 loop spans 14 amino acids. Germline V gene sequence: CDR1 GTSNPN, CDR2 SVGIG (reference sequence). The ends were cut back, 0 bases at V and 4 bases at J, with 12 bases in the middle. The DNA of the CDR3 is TGTGCCTGGAGTGTGGAGAGGTCCATCTATGGCTACACCTTC. It yields the protein CAWSVERSIYGYTF.

This clonotype was counted ten times or more. The rearrangement uses TRBV4-1 and TRBJ2-2; the D gene could be TRBD1 or TRBD2 (5 bases each). This CDR3 has 17 amino acids. In germline, CDR1 is MGHRA, CDR2 YSYEKL. Trimming took 0 bases from V and 6 from J, leaving 17 bases between them. CDR3 in amino acids: CASSQDHPRDPPGELFF. Written as DNA, the CDR3 is TGCGCCAGCAGCCAAGATCATCCAAGGGACCCTCCCGGGGAGCTGTTTTTT.

Many counts were recorded for this clonotype. The CDR3 region is CASSLIPLGQPNYGYTF. CDR3 nucleotides: TGTGCCAGCAGCCTAATCCCATTGGGACAGCCAAACTATGGCTACACCTTC. This chain connects TRBV7-8 to TRBJ1-2; 7 positions agree with TRBD1. Germline CDR1 reads SGHVS; CDR2 reads FQNEAQ. CDR3 length equals 17 residues. Losses at the gene ends were 5 bases for V and 2 bases for J; bases not matched to a gene: 14. Full variable domain (missing parts from reference TRBV7-8 and TRBJ1-2): GAGVSQSPRYKVAKRGQDVALRCDPISGHVSLFWYQQALGQGPEFLTYFQNEAQLDKSGLPSDRFFAERPEGSVSTLKIQRTQQEDSAVYLCASSLIPLGQPNYGYTFGSGTRLTVV.

Remarks on this clonotype: A read error may account for a junction end that differs from germline. This chain links TRBV11-2 with TRBJ2-7, with no clear D. Germline values: CDR1 SGHAT, CDR2 FQNNGV. This CDR3 is 17 amino acids long. The CDR3 nucleotides are TGTGCCAGCAGCTTAGTTCGAAGTAGCTGGAGACTCTACGAGCGGTACTTC. Amino acid sequence: CASSLVRSSWRLYERYF. The entire variable domain, with the rest obtained from reference TRBV11-2 and TRBJ2-7, is as follows: EAGVAQSPRYKIIEKRQSVAFWCNPISGHATLYWYQQILGQGPKLLIQFQNNGVVDDSQLPKDRFSAERLKGVDSTLKIQPAKLEDSAVYLCASSLVRSSWRLYERYFGPGTRLTVT.

This clonotype was seen only once. This may be a read error: a much more frequent sequence differs by one nucleotide. The chain combines TRBV30 with TRBJ1-1; maybe TRBD1 (6 bases). V lost 1 base to trimming and J lost 5 bases, with 14 bases between them. The germline gives CDR1 GTSNPN, CDR2 SVGIG (reference sequence). The CDR3 is made up of 14 amino acids. CDR3 bases: TGTGCCTGGAGTGCAGGGGTACCGGGGACTGAAGCTTTCTTT. Residues: CAWSAGVPGTEAFF. Full variable domain (missing parts from reference TRBV30 and TRBJ1-1): SQTIHQWPATLVQPVGSPLSLECTVEGTSNPNLYWYRQAAGRGLQLLFYSVGIGQISSEVPQNLSASRPQDRQFILSSKKLLLSDSGFYLCAWSAGVPGTEAFFGQGTRLTVV.

Details on this clonotype: This sequence may be a read error, since a much larger clone differs from it by one base. The chain uses TRBV12-3 or TRBV12-4 and TRBJ2-4, with 10 bases aligning to TRBD2. The trim removed 7 bases at V and 1 base at J, leaving 1 base unmatched. The CDR3 consists of 14 residues. The CDR3 sequence is CASNSGRAKNIQYF. CDR3 DNA: TGTGCCAGCAATAGCGGGAGGGCCAAAAACATTCAGTACTTC.

Notes on this clonotype: The missing conserved phenylalanine or tryptophan at the end of this CDR3 makes a read error likely. The J gene is TRBJ1-1, the V gene TRBV29-1; maybe TRBD1 (6 bases). The CDR3 is 15 residues long. Germline V gene lookup returns CDR1 SQVTM and CDR2 ANQGSEA. The CDR3 spells CNVSTGTIMNTEAFY. CDR3 sequence (DNA): TGCAACGTTTCTACAGGGACCATTATGAACACTGAAGCTTTCTAT.

The chain recombines TRBV11-1 with TRBJ1-5, with 7 bases lining up with TRBD1. The germline V gene has CDR1 SGHAT and CDR2 FQDESV (reference sequence). The CDR3 has 16 residues. The CDR3 DNA sequence: TGTACCGGCAGCCCAATCTCGACAGGGCTCAATCAGCCCCAGCATTTT. It translates to CTGSPISTGLNQPQHF.

This clonotype was detected a few times. The chain links TRBV28 to TRBJ1-5; D remains ambiguous. V was cut by 8 bases and J by 6 bases, with 11 bases left in between. This CDR3 has 12 amino acids. The germline gives CDR1 MDHEN, CDR2 SYDVKM. The CDR3 protein is CASGRPFQPQHF. The CDR3 DNA is TGTGCCAGCGGCCGACCCTTTCAGCCCCAGCATTTT.

This clonotype was counted once. The junction does not match germline at one end; this may be a read error. The chain employs TRBV4-1 and TRBJ1-2; perhaps TRBD1 as D (6 bases). There are 15 residues in the CDR3. Looked up from germline, CDR1 is MGHRA and CDR2 is YSYEKL. Written as DNA, the CDR3 is TGCGCCAGCAGCCACCGGACAGATTCTAACTATGGCTACATCTTC. Its translation: CASSHRTDSNYGYIF.

The chain uses TRBV24-1 and TRBJ1-1; D may be TRBD1 (5 bases). Trimming stripped 7 bases from V and 6 bases from J, with 17 bases between. The CDR3 runs to 14 residues. CDR1 and CDR2 from the germline V gene are KGHDR and SFDVKD. Here the CDR3 DNA reads TGTGCCACCAGCAACAGCGCTGGGGACGCTGAAGCTTTCTTT. Translation gives CATSNSAGDAEAFF.

This clonotype was observed once. An end of the junction differs from the germline gene, which may be a read error. This chain uses TRBV5-4 with TRBJ2-7; D remains ambiguous. There are 13 residues in the CDR3. Germline CDR1 and CDR2: SGHNT and YYREEE (reference sequence). CDR3 bases: TGTGCCAGCAGCTATGCACGGACCTATGAGCAGTACTTC. It yields the protein CASSYARTYEQYF.

Concerning this clonotype itself: A much larger clone is a single base away; this may be a read error. The CDR3 loop is CASMWTGQETQYF. The CDR3 nucleotides read TGTGCCAGCATGTGGACAGGGCAAGAGACCCAGTACTTC. The chain has TRBV6-5 and TRBJ2-5; the match to TRBD1 covers 8 bases. Unmatched junction bases numbered 3, after V lost 7 bases and J lost 2 bases. The CDR3 is made up of 13 amino acids. Germline CDR1 and CDR2: MNHEY and SVGAGI.

This chain uses TRBV7-9 with TRBJ1-1; 7 bases line up with TRBD1. V was clipped by 1 base and J by 1 base; unmatched bases: 12. Germline V gene data show CDR1 as SEHNR and CDR2 as FQNEAQ (reference sequence). This CDR3 contains 18 residues. DNA for the CDR3: TGTGCCAGCAGCTTAGGAGTGATGAGCTACAGGGGGAACACTGAAGCTTTCTTT. Protein product: CASSLGVMSYRGNTEAFF. The full variable domain, rest sourced from reference TRBV7-9 and TRBJ1-1, is DTGVSQNPRHKITKRGQNVTFRCDPISEHNRLYWYRQTLGQGPEFLTYFQNEAQLEKSRLLSDRFSAERPKGSFSTLEIQRTEQGDSAMYLCASSLGVMSYRGNTEAFFGQGTRLTVV.

Remarks on this clonotype: One end of the junction varies from germline; a read error may be responsible. This sequence joins TRBV6-4 and TRBJ2-3; D is unresolved. The CDR3 loop spans 13 amino acids. The germline V gene has CDR1 MRHNA and CDR2 SNTAGT. The CDR3 loop is CASSEAATDMQYF. The CDR3 bases are TGTGCCAGCAGTGAAGCAGCCACAGATATGCAGTATTTC.

With respect to this clonotype: The CDR3 does not end in the conserved phenylalanine or tryptophan, so this is likely a read error. The chain has TRBV11-1 and TRBJ1-1; 10 nucleotides match TRBD1. The V gene's germline CDR1 is SGHAT and CDR2 FQDESV (reference sequence). This CDR3 has 17 amino acids. The CDR3 loop is CGSRQATGGPWGTEAFS. DNA of the CDR3: TGTGGCAGCAGACAAGCGACAGGGGGCCCTTGGGGGACTGAAGCTTTCTCT.

By share, this clonotype ranks as medium-sized (0.01 to 0.1%). V usage is TRBV11-1 and J usage is TRBJ2-1; D call uncertain. Deletions cut 8 bases from V and 8 bases from J, with 13 bases between. CDR1 is SGHAT, CDR2 FQDESV, per germline (reference sequence). This CDR3 contains 12 residues. In nucleotides, the CDR3 is TGTGCCAGCCGACATACCCGGGATGAGCAGTTCTTC. The encoded protein is CASRHTRDEQFF.

As regards this clonotype: An end of the junction differs from the germline gene, which may be a read error. This chain joins TRBV7-8 and TRBJ2-5; TRBD2 is a possible D gene (5 bases). The length of the CDR3 is 15 residues. Germline assignment: CDR1 SGHVS and CDR2 FQNEAQ. The CDR3, as DNA: TGTACCAGCAGCGGCGGACCGCCGGTCGGGGAGACCCAGTACTTC. The encoded protein is CTSSGGPPVGETQYF.